The 2 T cell receptor beta chains below come from one sample, sequenced in a study of T cells in tumors after PD-1 blockade (dated by TCRdb to the late 2010s). The meaning of the sample's time point label: before anti-PD-1 therapy. The protocol used for the library was the immunoSEQ multiplex PCR assay. TCRdb holds this immuneACCESS table with in-frame rearrangements only. Some clones are missing; in checked studies, unresolved V genes explain under half, and the rest has no known cause. This sample lists more than 1,200 clones; 65% to 70% were detected once. Together, the top ten hold about 20% of the sample. Sequencing used tumor tissue, obtained before anti-PD-1 treatment. The receptors originated from a human donor with basal cell carcinoma.

V usage is TRBV28 and J usage is TRBJ2-5; 7 bases match TRBD1. Germline V CDR1 and CDR2: MDHEN, SYDVKM. J lost 2 bases, V lost 6 bases, and 3 bases had no gene match. This CDR3 is built from 13 residues. The CDR3: CASRGRGQETQYF. The CDR3 region has the DNA TGTGCCAGCAGGGGCAGGGGGCAAGAGACCCAGTACTTC.

The table lists this clone with a count of one. The V and J genes are TRBV28 and TRBJ2-7; the match to TRBD2 covers 8 bases. This CDR3 is 14 amino acids long. Germline CDR1 and CDR2: MDHEN and SYDVKM. V was clipped by 3 bases and J by 2 bases; unmatched bases: 3. CDR3 amino acids: CASSLSGSTYEQYF. The DNA for the CDR3 is TGTGCCAGCAGTTTGAGCGGGAGTACCTACGAGCAGTACTTC.